The 10 T cell receptor beta chains below were found in one sample sequenced in a study of regulatory T cells in long-lasting Graves disease. Noted time point: newly diagnosed GD, antithyroid drugs for less than 3 months. Making the TCR library involved RNA that had been extracted from PBMCs. Building the TCR beta libraries relied on iRepertoire HTBI primers, and CDR3 regions underwent Arm-PCR. TCRdb fed the multiplex PCR reads into MiXCR, producing one record per CDR3 protein. The repertoire holds more than 350,000 distinct CDR3 sequences, 14% to 15% seen once, with about a sixth in the top ten. These same records also appear under a second study, on T cells in Graves' hyperthyroidism and ophthalmopathy.

The specimen comprised peripheral blood mononuclear cells (PBMCs), sampled at new diagnosis, from a patient treated with antithyroid drugs. The receptor source for this set is a woman aged 30 to 39 with Graves disease.

Many counts were recorded for this clonotype. This chain connects TRBV7-9 to TRBJ2-1; a possible D gene is TRBD1 (5 bases). V gave up 5 bases and J gave up 9 bases, with 11 bases separating them. Germline CDR1 reads SEHNR; CDR2 reads FQNEAQ (reference sequence). The CDR3 covers 12 residues. The CDR3 spells CASSLKGLEQFF. In DNA, the CDR3 is TGTGCCAGCAGCCTTAAGGGGCTTGAGCAGTTCTTC.

This clonotype has a handful of counts. This chain links TRBV5-1 with TRBJ2-7; tentative D call: TRBD1 (5 bases). This CDR3 spans 13 amino acids. Per germline, CDR1 SGHRS and CDR2 YFSETQ. Trimming stripped 6 bases from V and 2 bases from J, with 12 bases between. The CDR3 is CASKSRQPYEQYF. The CDR3 coding sequence is TGCGCCAGCAAGAGCAGACAGCCCTACGAGCAGTACTTC. Looking up the rest from reference TRBV5-1 and TRBJ2-7 gives the full variable domain: KAGVTQTPRYLIKTRGQQVTLSCSPISGHRSVSWYQQTPGQGLQFLFEYFSETQRNKGNFPGRFSGRQFSNSRSEMNVSTLELGDSALYLCASKSRQPYEQYFGPGTRLTVT.

This clonotype showed up many times. The rearrangement uses TRBV9 and TRBJ2-7, with D maybe TRBD2 (6 bases). CDR1 and CDR2 from the germline V gene are SGDLS and YYNGEE. Trimming cost V 0 bases and J 2 bases, with 12 bases left between them. The CDR3 length is 15 residues. As DNA, the CDR3 is TGTGCCAGCAGCGTAGGGGCGGGAAGGACCTACGAGCAGTACTTC. Translated: CASSVGAGRTYEQYF.

This clonotype has at least ten counts. The V gene is TRBV29-1, the J gene TRBJ2-1, with 7 bases fitting TRBD2. CDR3 length: 12 amino acids. V was clipped by 8 bases and J by 2 bases; unmatched bases: 3. The germline V gene has CDR1 SQVTM and CDR2 ANQGSEA. This chain's CDR3 is CSTREAYNEQFF. The DNA of the CDR3 is TGCAGCACCCGGGAGGCCTACAATGAGCAGTTCTTC.

This clonotype was seen more than once but under ten times. The chain is built from TRBV20-1 and TRBJ2-7; 7 nucleotides align to TRBD1. With 2 bases clipped from V and 0 bases from J, the junction kept 1 base outside the gene matches. Germline CDR1 and CDR2: DFQATT and SNEGSKA (reference sequence). The CDR3 sequence is 13 residues long. As DNA, the CDR3 is TGCAGTGCTAGACGGGACAGCTCCTACGAGCAGTACTTC. Protein product: CSARRDSSYEQYF.

This chain links TRBV5-1 with TRBJ1-3, with unresolved D. CDR3 size: 14 residues. From germline, CDR1 is SGHRS and CDR2 YFSETQ. V dropped 4 bases and J dropped 0 bases, with 8 bases sitting between them. CDR3 bases: TGCGCCAGCAGCCCCCGGAGCTCTGGAAACACCATATATTTT. Translating it yields CASSPRSSGNTIYF. Combining the CDR3 with reference TRBV5-1 and TRBJ1-3 gives the whole variable domain KAGVTQTPRYLIKTRGQQVTLSCSPISGHRSVSWYQQTPGQGLQFLFEYFSETQRNKGNFPGRFSGRQFSNSRSEMNVSTLELGDSALYLCASSPRSSGNTIYFGEGSWLTVV.

This clonotype was counted many times. The chain is built from TRBV28 and TRBJ2-7, with TRBD2 identical over 11 bases. Germline CDR1 and CDR2: MDHEN and SYDVKM. This CDR3 contains 16 residues. Unmatched junction bases numbered 12, after V lost 5 bases and J lost 6 bases. CDR3 DNA sequence: TGTGCCAGCAGTCCCTACCAACTAGCGGGAGCGCCCGAGCAGTACTTC. The encoded protein is CASSPYQLAGAPEQYF.

This clonotype was seen many times. The CDR3 DNA reads as TGTGCCATCAAAGGTAGCGGAACCTACGAGCAGTACTTC. Translating gives CAIKGSGTYEQYF. The rearrangement links TRBV10-3 to TRBJ2-7; possibly TRBD2 for D (6 bases). There are 13 residues in the CDR3. The germline V and J ends were trimmed by 7 bases and 2 bases, with 12 bases remaining between them. Germline CDR1 and CDR2: ENHRY and SYGVKD.

The CDR3 region has the DNA TGTGCCAGCAGTTTGGCGTTAGGAAACATTCAGTACTTC. Translation: CASSLALGNIQYF. The chain links TRBV6-2 or TRBV6-3 to TRBJ2-4; D is unclear. V lost 4 bases and J lost 6, with 10 bases in between. Germline V lookup: CDR1 MNHEY, CDR2 SVGEGT. The CDR3 covers 13 residues.

This clonotype was observed many times. The V call is TRBV20-1, the J call TRBJ2-7; D gene unclear. Looked up from germline, CDR1 is DFQATT and CDR2 is SNEGSKA (reference sequence). Trimming stripped 0 bases from V and 3 bases from J, with 9 bases between. The CDR3 runs to 13 residues. The CDR3 reads CSARESRNYEQYF. CDR3 bases: TGCAGTGCTAGAGAGTCTAGAAACTACGAGCAGTACTTC.